The rows below give T cell receptor beta chains drawn from one sample of a study of shared T cell receptors in the human thymus. Sequencing was performed with immunoSEQ multiplex PCR; in TCRdb, only in-frame clones are kept and a portion is missing. The profile shows more than 550,000 clones, approximately 85% of them singletons. The same data also went into a second study, on human thymus T cells.

Sequencing was performed on thymocytes. Receptor source: a girl in the first two years of life with a congenital heart defect. Each CDR3 is given with its conserved first and last residue. A D gene is named only where the DNA matches it firmly. A clone size is listed for some rows: how often the clone was seen (once, few, many), or a class if it is expanded.

V gene	clone size	J gene	D gene	CDR3 DNA	CDR3 protein
TRBV11-2	NA	TRBJ2-2	NA	TGTGCCAGCAGCTTAAAAAGGAGCTACACCGGGGAGCTGTTTTTT	CASSLKRSYTGELFF
TRBV6-6	NA	TRBJ2-7	TRBD1	TGTGCCAGCAGTCCCCCACGGGACAGGGGGTTCGAGCAGTACTTC	CASSPPRDRGFEQYF
TRBV18	NA	TRBJ1-6	NA	TGTGCCAGCTCACCAACGGACAGCCCAACGTCGTCCCATAATTCACCCCTCCACTTT	CASSPTDSPTSSHNSPLHF
TRBV4-1	NA	TRBJ2-1	TRBD2	TGCGCCAGCAGCCAGCCACCAAAGAGCGGGGGGGCAGGGGAGCAGTTCTTC	CASSQPPKSGGAGEQFF
TRBV9	NA	TRBJ2-3	TRBD2	TGTGCCAGCAGCGCCGGGACTAGCGGGACAGATACGCAGTATTTT	CASSAGTSGTDTQYF
TRBV9	once	TRBJ1-1	NA	TGTGCCAGCAGTAGAACCGGGTCCCTGATGAACACTGAAGCTTTCTTT	CASSRTGSLMNTEAFF
TRBV4-1	NA	TRBJ1-1	NA	TGCGCCAGCAGCCAAGGGTTCTGGGGGTGGAGGGGAACTGAAGCTTTCTTT	CASSQGFWGWRGTEAFF
TRBV19	NA	TRBJ1-2	TRBD1	TGTGCCACTAGTCTTGACAGGGCCTATGGCTACACCTTC	CATSLDRAYGYTF
TRBV18	few	TRBJ2-2	TRBD2	TGTGCCAGCTCACCGCCTGTTAGCGGGGAGAACACCGGGGAGCTGTTTTTT	CASSPPVSGENTGELFF
TRBV29-1	NA	TRBJ2-1	NA	TGCAGCGTTGGTAAGGGACCAAGGCGGGGTGAGCAGTTCTTC	CSVGKGPRRGEQFF
TRBV15	NA	TRBJ2-5	NA	TGTGCCACCAGCAGGACGCCACTAGGGTACCAAGAGACCCAGTACTTC	CATSRTPLGYQETQYF
TRBV6-1	NA	TRBJ2-7	NA	TGTGCCAGCAGTGAAGCGCCTGGGGAGACAGGTCCCTCCTACGAGCAGTACTTC	CASSEAPGETGPSYEQYF
TRBV4-1	NA	TRBJ1-2	TRBD1	TGCGCCAGCAGCCAAGGGCTAGAAGAGAGACAGGGAAACTATGGCTACACCTTC	CASSQGLEERQGNYGYTF
TRBV7-6	NA	TRBJ1-5	NA	TGTGCCAGCAGTAGTAACCGGCAGGAGCCCCAGCATTTT	CASSSNRQEPQHF
TRBV5-1	NA	TRBJ2-5	TRBD2	TGCGCCAGCAGCTTGGGCGGGGGGGACCAAGAGACCCAGTACTTC	CASSLGGGDQETQYF
TRBV9	NA	TRBJ2-4	TRBD1	TGTGCCAGCAGCATCTTACCCGGGACAGGGGGCGCAAGAAACATTCAGTACTTC	CASSILPGTGGARNIQYF
TRBV7-2	NA	TRBJ2-5	NA	TGTGCCAGCAGCGTCCTACTAGACCAAGAGACCCAGTACTTC	CASSVLLDQETQYF
TRBV28	NA	TRBJ1-5	NA	TGTGCCAGCAGTTTTCGGTCCCAAGTTCTCCACGATCAGCCCCAGCATTTT	CASSFRSQVLHDQPQHF
TRBV5-1	NA	TRBJ2-1	TRBD2	TGCGCCAGCAGCTGGGGGACTAGCGGGCCCGCCTCCTACAATGAGCAGTTCTTC	CASSWGTSGPASYNEQFF
TRBV7-2	NA	TRBJ1-1	NA	TGTGCCAGCAGCTTAAAGCGAATGAACCCTTACACTGAAGCTTTCTTT	CASSLKRMNPYTEAFF
TRBV11-2	few	TRBJ1-2	TRBD1	TGTGCCAGCAGCTTAGTAGGGGAAATGGGGGACAGGGGCTCCTATGGCTACACCTTC	CASSLVGEMGDRGSYGYTF
TRBV30	once	TRBJ1-1	NA	TGTGCCTGGAGTGGAACGGGGAGCGCTTTCTTT	CAWSGTGSAFF
TRBV28	NA	TRBJ2-2	TRBD2	TGTGCCAGCACCCGGATTCGGGCTAGCGGGGCTAGCACCGGGGAGCTGTTTTTT	CASTRIRASGASTGELFF
TRBV4-1	NA	TRBJ1-5	NA	TGCGCCAGCAGTCAAAGGTACAGGGAGGGGGAACAGCCCCAGCATTTT	CASSQRYREGEQPQHF
TRBV14	NA	TRBJ2-7	TRBD1	TGTGCCAGCAGCCCCCGAGGGGGCAAGGAGGACGAGCAGTACTTC	CASSPRGGKEDEQYF
TRBV4-3	NA	TRBJ1-2	NA	TGCGCCAGCAGCCAAGATTGGGCCAGGGGCCGCAGTCCCTATGGCTACACCTTC	CASSQDWARGRSPYGYTF
TRBV6-1	NA	TRBJ1-6	TRBD1	TGTGCCAGCAGTGTAAGAGTTGGGGATGACAGGGAGGCCTATAATTCACCCCTCCACTTT	CASSVRVGDDREAYNSPLHF
TRBV11-2	few	TRBJ1-2	NA	TGTGCCAGCAGCCTGCAGAGCTTAGGGGAGGGTTGTGGCTACACCTTC	CASSLQSLGEGCGYTF
TRBV27	NA	TRBJ2-1	TRBD1	TGTGCCAGCAGTTTCCGGGACAGGGTTTGCAATGAGCAGTTCTTC	CASSFRDRVCNEQFF
TRBV5-1	few	TRBJ2-1	TRBD2	TGCGCCAGCAGCGATGGGACTAGCGGGAACAATGAGCAGTTCTTC	CASSDGTSGNNEQFF
TRBV5-1	NA	TRBJ1-2	NA	TGCGCCAGCAGCTACGTCGTCCGTCTATGGGGCTACACCTTC	CASSYVVRLWGYTF
TRBV6-1	NA	TRBJ1-5	TRBD1	TGTGCCACCGGGACAGGGGGCGTAATAGCCCAGCCCCAGCATTTT	CATGTGGVIAQPQHF
TRBV19	few	TRBJ1-4	NA	TGTGCCAGTACCTACGAAGGGGGTAGGCATGAAAAACTGTTTTTT	CASTYEGGRHEKLFF
TRBV19	NA	TRBJ1-2	TRBD1	TGTGCCAGTAGCGCCCGGACAGGGGGGTATGGCTACACCTTC	CASSARTGGYGYTF
TRBV28	NA	TRBJ1-5	NA	TGTGCCAGCAGTTGGGGCAGGGTTCCCCAGCATTTT	CASSWGRVPQHF
TRBV23-1	NA	TRBJ2-5	NA	TGCGCCAGCAGTCATATTGGGGAGGAAGAGACCCAGTACTTC	CASSHIGEEETQYF
TRBV27	once	TRBJ2-2	TRBD2	TGTGCCAGCAGTTTATCTGGTTGGGGGTCTCGCGGGGGGGAGGACACCGGGGAGCTGTTTTTT	CASSLSGWGSRGGEDTGELFF
TRBV5-1	NA	TRBJ2-3	NA	TGCGCCAGCAGCCATAGGCGGGGTTACACAGATACGCAGTATTTT	CASSHRRGYTDTQYF
TRBV6-6	NA	TRBJ1-3	NA	TGTGCCAGCAGGAAATCGACAGCTAATTCTGGAAACACCATATATTTT	CASRKSTANSGNTIYF
TRBV29-1	NA	TRBJ1-2	NA	TGCAGCGTTGATTCTCCGGACTTCCGTAACTATGGCTACACCTTC	CSVDSPDFRNYGYTF
TRBV5-4	NA	TRBJ2-7	TRBD2	TGTGCCAGCAGCTCCAAGGCCGGGACTAGCGGGGAACATAACTACGAGCAGTACTTC	CASSSKAGTSGEHNYEQYF
TRBV2	NA	TRBJ1-2	NA	TGTGCCAGCAGTGATATCAGCGAGGACTATGGCTACACCTTC	CASSDISEDYGYTF